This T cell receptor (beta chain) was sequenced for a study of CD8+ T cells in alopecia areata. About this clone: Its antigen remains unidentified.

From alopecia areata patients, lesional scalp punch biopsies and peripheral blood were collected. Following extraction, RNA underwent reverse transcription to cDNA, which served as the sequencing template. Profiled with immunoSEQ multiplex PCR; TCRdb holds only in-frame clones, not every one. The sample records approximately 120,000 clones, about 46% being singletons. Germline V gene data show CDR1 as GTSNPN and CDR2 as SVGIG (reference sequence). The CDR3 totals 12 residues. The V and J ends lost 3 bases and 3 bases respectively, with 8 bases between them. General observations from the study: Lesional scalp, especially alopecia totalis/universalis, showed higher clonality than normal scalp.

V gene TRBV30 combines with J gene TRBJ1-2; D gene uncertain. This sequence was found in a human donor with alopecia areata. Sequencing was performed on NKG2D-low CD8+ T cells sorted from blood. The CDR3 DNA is TGTGCCTGGAGCGCGGAGGACTATGGCTACACCTTC. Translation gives CAWSAEDYGYTF.